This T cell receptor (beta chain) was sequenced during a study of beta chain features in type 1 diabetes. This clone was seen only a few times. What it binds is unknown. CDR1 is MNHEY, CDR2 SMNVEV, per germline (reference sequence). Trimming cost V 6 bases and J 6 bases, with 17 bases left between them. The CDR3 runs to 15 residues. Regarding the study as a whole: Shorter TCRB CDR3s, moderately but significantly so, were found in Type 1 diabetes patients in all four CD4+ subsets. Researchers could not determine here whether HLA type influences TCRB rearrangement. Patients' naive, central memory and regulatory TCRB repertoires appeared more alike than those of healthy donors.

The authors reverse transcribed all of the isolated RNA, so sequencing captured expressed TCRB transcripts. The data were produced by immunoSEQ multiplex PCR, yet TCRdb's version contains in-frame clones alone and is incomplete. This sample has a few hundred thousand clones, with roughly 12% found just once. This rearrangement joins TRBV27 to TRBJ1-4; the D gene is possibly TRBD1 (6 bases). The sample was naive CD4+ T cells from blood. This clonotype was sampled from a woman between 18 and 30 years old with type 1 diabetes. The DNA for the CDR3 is TGTGCCAGCAGACGAATACAGGGAGTCTATGAAAAACTGTTTTTT. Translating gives CASRRIQGVYEKLFF.